This T cell receptor (beta chain) was recovered during a study of cytomegalovirus exposure and HLA in healthy donors (dated 2017 in TCRdb). The study in broad terms: According to an earlier analysis of 450 to 650 of the donors, about 179 million T cells yielded roughly 100 million unique TCR beta sequences and around 300 Gb of sequence data. Approximately 310 gigabases of sequencing data and around 80 million unique TCR sequences made up an early release that covered some 640 HLA-typed donors. Of the roughly 420 genotyped donors, approximately 80% were placed in the genetic ancestry cluster associated with self-reported Caucasian donors. The study aimed to test whether cataloging public T cell receptors could reveal signatures of past pathogen exposure. The T cell repertoires of 666 subjects were profiled by immunosequencing and related to cytomegalovirus serostatus. Besides the first cohort of about 730 subjects, a separate validation cohort made up of 120 different subjects was used. To predict cytomegalovirus infection status, the study combined high-throughput TCR immunosequencing, statistical association of individual TCRs with disease status, and machine learning. In a later analysis, previously published TCR beta repertoires from roughly 710 donors were re-analyzed and high-resolution HLA genotyping was added so that TCR occurrence patterns could be studied. The later analysis used no new phenotypic data to find candidate immune exposures, relying instead on TCR beta sequences and their occurrence across donors. In an earlier analysis of several hundred of the donors, high-throughput TCR beta sequencing was used to judge whether each TCR beta V gene segment behaved as functional or pseudogenic. Donor age, sex, ethnicity and CMV serostatus were collected together with the repertoire data. In a later genetic analysis, genome-wide SNP genotypes for about three fifths of the roughly 670 donors were used, and that subset was treated as a discovery cohort. Every discovery cohort repertoire had been produced on one sequencing platform. HLA typing included class I and class II loci at four-digit resolution. The number of donors typed differed by locus, with 629-630 for A, B, C, DRB1 and DQB1, 522 for DQA1, about 610 for DPA1, and some 440 for DPB1. Because of strong linkage in the cohort, roughly five DR-DQ haplotypes were treated as single units for association and clustering. Across 398 genotyped donors of the cohort, an average of approximately 240,000 unique TCR beta nucleotide sequences per donor were sequenced, and roughly 20% of those sequences were non-productive. Results and caveats for the whole study, not just this receptor: In a later analysis, the rate of TCR association differed among HLA loci, with DRB1 alleles having the most associated TCRs and HLA-C alleles having the fewest. In an earlier analysis of 587 of the donors, most TCR beta V segments appeared in productive rearrangements about 87% or about 30% of the time, broadly matching IMGT annotations. Because the 87-base-pair reads could not distinguish some IMGT-functional V segments, including TRBV6-2 and TRBV6-3, those segments were excluded. In a later analysis, HLA-associated TCR beta chains were found to be more clonally expanded and to have lower generation probabilities than equally common non-associated chains. A further reported finding was that TCR beta sequences accurately predicted the HLA-A and HLA-B alleles for most subjects in the first cohort. At a false discovery rate of 0.05, a later analysis linked approximately 18,000 TCR beta sequences to specific HLA alleles. The classifier was reported to diagnose cytomegalovirus status with high specificity and sensitivity in both the original and validation cohorts. Sequencing depth was assumed to be roughly uniform across donors in the presence/absence analyses, though that assumption may not hold. Most CMV-associated TCR beta chains appeared to be HLA-restricted in a later analysis, and the HLA associations seemed to be driven largely by CMV exposure. Because HLA typing was unavailable for some donors at each locus, only the typed subset was used in association tests. A later genetic analysis associated a missense DCLRE1C variant with V-gene and J-gene trimming of TCR beta chains, and an independent cohort replicated the association. Most TCR sequences were observed very rarely across donors, whereas some public TCRs were present in many individuals. In a later genetic analysis, fewer N-insertions in productive TCRs were reported among donors in an Asian-associated ancestry cluster than the roughly 710-donor mean. When HLA alleles, especially DR and DQ, strongly co-occurred, attributing TCR associations to individual alleles was difficult. The study listed around 160 TCR beta chains as associated with cytomegalovirus. Three of the identified cytomegalovirus-associated TCR beta chains were confirmed in vitro to be specific for cytomegalovirus antigens. The earlier analysis of some 540 of the donors excluded over 15 rarely observed V segments, including chromosome 9 orphons, because counts were too low. According to a later analysis, parvovirus B19, influenza, CMV and Epstein-Barr virus appeared linked to several top co-occurrence clusters. The authors suggested that the approach could potentially be extended to other disease states and immunological phenotypes. Immune exposure information for the cohort was limited to CMV serostatus. Correlated functional status among segregating V segments might be attributable to linkage disequilibrium, but an unknown experimental factor could not be ruled out. A group of highly shared sequence variants was considered likely to be a technical artifact of the sequencing pipeline. This cohort had only TCR beta chains sequenced, and the lack of alpha or paired-chain data limited which features could be detected.

The cohort comprised several hundred healthy bone marrow donors. Cohort members were all nominally healthy when sampled, although unrecorded immune exposures were likely present. The donor was CMV seronegative and belonged to the group of around 350 seronegative cohort members. A peripheral blood sample was provided by each donor, and peripheral blood mononuclear cells were used for TCR beta sequencing. The Qiagen DNeasy Blood Extraction Kit was used to extract genomic DNA from the blood cell samples. The receptor library was made with the immunoSEQ multiplex PCR assay. A mixture of 60 forward primers for TCR Vbeta segments and 13 reverse primers for TCR Jbeta segments was used in the multiplex PCR. The CDR3 region of rearranged TCR beta genes was amplified from genomic DNA by a multiplex PCR assay. On the Illumina HiSeq System, the amplified TCR beta libraries were sequenced as 87-base-pair reads. On the study's bioinformatics: In a later analysis, tens of millions of unique TCR beta chains were counted across the approximately 670 repertoires, and approximately 11 million of these chains were shared by at least two donors. Raw reads were error-corrected and collapsed into unique sequences by a nearest-neighbor algorithm in which closely related sequences were merged to remove PCR and sequencing errors. To assign V, D and J gene segments, CDR3 sequences were aligned to IMGT reference sequences. Each retained sequence needed at least a six-nucleotide match to both a V gene segment and a J gene segment. Rearrangements were classified as productive when the CDR3 lacked stop codons and remained in frame with V and J, and all other rearrangements were classified as non-productive. CDR3 was defined by IMGT convention, running from the second conserved V-encoded cysteine to the conserved J-encoded phenylalanine. The earlier analysis of 500 to 600 of the donors excluded sequences that lacked an unambiguous match to a single V gene segment. An earlier analysis of several hundred of the donors classified V segments as functional when productive rearrangements were above 56.7% and as segregating when the standard deviation between donors was above 5%. A statistical classification framework was developed to diagnose cytomegalovirus status using the catalog of TCR beta chain sequences. V and J gene assignment, in a later analysis, came from comparing TCR nucleotide sequences with IMGT/GENE-DB human TR gene sequences. A later analysis assigned CDR3 sequences and most-parsimonious VDJ recombination scenarios with the TCRdist pipeline. In a later analysis, each TCR beta chain was defined by its CDR3 amino acid sequence together with its V-gene family, and reads without a unique V-gene family were excluded. In a later analysis, a few hundred highly shared, low-generation-probability nucleotide sequences were removed to address suspected cross-contamination and a sequencing artifact. For each public chain, a later analysis derived a clonal expansion index from normalized ranks of inferred template counts within each repertoire. Generation probabilities in a later analysis came from a VDJ recombination model fitted to out-of-frame rearrangements, and those results were checked against IGoR. Hypergeometric tests were used in a later analysis to score TCR-TCR, TCR-HLA and TCR-CMV co-occurrence, with a repertoire-size bias correction applied to the TCR pairs. To estimate false discovery rates, a later analysis permuted the HLA or CMV assignments 20 times. In a later analysis, co-occurring TCRs were grouped with DBSCAN, and TCRdist sequence similarity was added when clustering was performed within HLA-allele-positive subsets. Repertoires with fewer than 30,000 or more than 120,000 public chains were left out of co-occurrence clustering, as were about 5 repertoires with anomalous nucleotide sharing. TCRdb obtained this table from immuneACCESS and retained in-frame rearrangements with V and J assigned. These tables miss some clones; where compared with another copy, unresolved V genes account for less than half of the shortfall, and the remainder is unexplained. V and J calls plus clone size are reproduced from that table; the DNA served to infer D and trimming. The table for this sample lists fewer than 150,000 clones; less than 90% of them were counted only once. Of the sample, under 0.3% is held by the ten largest clones.

For this clone: Its antigen is still unknown. Within one base of it there is no much larger clone, and no base qualities were kept.

The trim is 7 bases for V and 5 bases for J, with a gap of 16 bases between the germline ends. From the cysteine up to the phenylalanine, the CDR3 has a length of 13 residues. The retained sequence is limited to the CDR3, 39 bases, with the frame set at the first base. CDR1 and CDR2 (SGHRS, YFSETQ) derive from the germline V gene. The chain was built from TRBV5-1 and TRBJ2-7; D gene: possibly TRBD2, on 5 matching bases. The source of this sequence is a man aged 50-59 years in good health and CMV-seronegative. Input material: PBMCs. The CDR3 protein sequence reads: CASSQTGFNEQYF. The DNA sequence reads TGCGCCAGCTCTCAGACGGGGTTTAACGAGCAGTACTTC. Full variable domain (CDR3 extended with the reference TRBV5-1 and TRBJ2-7 proteins): KAGVTQTPRYLIKTRGQQVTLSCSPISGHRSVSWYQQTPGQGLQFLFEYFSETQRNKGNFPGRFSGRQFSNSRSEMNVSTLELGDSALYLCASSQTGFNEQYFGPGTRLTVT.